One sample yielded the 10 T cell receptor beta chains listed below, sequenced in a study of blood T cell repertoires in COVID-19. Profiled with immunoSEQ multiplex PCR; TCRdb holds only in-frame clones, not every one. The table includes roughly 120,000 clones, over 85% detected once. The sample comprised peripheral blood. These TCRs come from a man between 45 and 60 years old with active COVID-19.

This clone occurred once. The chain is built from TRBV5-4 and TRBJ1-1, with D hard to call. V shed 2 bases and J shed 1 base, with 6 bases lying between them. CDR1 is SGHNT, CDR2 YYREEE, per germline (reference sequence). The CDR3 runs to 13 residues. CDR3 in DNA: TGTGCCAGCAGCTTCGAGGGGAACACTGAAGCTTTCTTT. Its protein product is CASSFEGNTEAFF.

The chain is built from TRBV20-1 and TRBJ2-1; 8 bases line up with TRBD1. Germline lookup yields CDR1 DFQATT and CDR2 SNEGSKA (reference sequence). The CDR3 length is 18 residues. Trimming at V came to 3 bases and at J to 2 bases, leaving 15 bases not matched to a gene. CDR3 DNA sequence: TGCAGTGCTAGTATCCGGACAGGGAGTTTACGCGCCTACAATGAGCAGTTCTTC. It translates to CSASIRTGSLRAYNEQFF.

CDR3 DNA sequence: TGCAGCGTTGTCGGGTACAATGAGCAGTTCTTC. Protein: CSVVGYNEQFF. The chain carries TRBV29-1 and TRBJ2-1; the D is unclear. The V end was cut by 4 bases, the J end by 4 bases, with 5 bases between. The length of the CDR3 is 11 residues. Germline V gene lookup returns CDR1 SQVTM and CDR2 ANQGSEA.

V is TRBV30 and J is TRBJ1-5, with unresolved D. The length of the CDR3 is 16 residues. Trimming removed 0 bases from V and 0 bases from J, with 12 bases in between. Germline CDR1 reads GTSNPN; CDR2 reads SVGIG (reference sequence). CDR3 in amino acids: CAWSVDNRYSNQPQHF. The CDR3 DNA follows: TGTGCCTGGAGTGTCGATAATAGATATAGCAATCAGCCCCAGCATTTT.

V and J are TRBV2 and TRBJ2-4, with 11 bases fitting TRBD2. The CDR3 is made up of 14 amino acids. Germline V CDR1 and CDR2: SNHLY, FYNNEI. Losses at the gene ends were 5 bases for V and 9 bases for J; bases not matched to a gene: 6. The CDR3 here is CASSLAGGQGIQYF. In DNA, the CDR3 is TGTGCCAGCAGTTTAGCGGGGGGGCAGGGCATTCAGTACTTC.

Written as DNA, the CDR3 is TGTGCCAGCAGCCTGCCCGGGAGGGCCTCAGATACGCAGTATTTT. It translates to CASSLPGRASDTQYF. The gene calls are TRBV7-9 and TRBJ2-3; TRBD2 matches at 8 bases. The CDR3 spans 15 residues. Germline CDR1 reads SEHNR; CDR2 reads FQNEAQ (reference sequence). The J segment lost 4 bases and the V segment lost 5 bases, leaving 8 bases of the junction unmatched.

This chain connects TRBV7-2 to TRBJ2-7; D perhaps matches TRBD2 (6 bases). Germline V gene lookup returns CDR1 SGHTA and CDR2 FQGNSA. V lost 0 bases and J 7 bases, leaving 25 bases between the germline ends. The CDR3 totals 18 residues. The CDR3 loop is CASSLAPGVAGRVGEQYV. CDR3 DNA: TGTGCCAGCAGCTTAGCCCCGGGGGTGGCGGGAAGAGTTGGTGAGCAGTACGTC.

This clone has just one count. This chain joins TRBV9 and TRBJ2-5; D is perhaps TRBD2 (6 bases). Germline V gives CDR1 SGDLS, CDR2 YYNGEE. Trimming stripped 0 bases from V and 7 bases from J, with 16 bases between. The CDR3 has 15 amino acids. CDR3 loop: CASSVVAGPSATQYF. The CDR3 nucleotides are TGTGCCAGCAGCGTAGTTGCGGGGCCCAGCGCGACCCAGTACTTC. Based on the CDR3 plus reference TRBV9 and TRBJ2-5, the full variable domain is DSGVTQTPKHLITATGQRVTLRCSPRSGDLSVYWYQQSLDQGLQFLIQYYNGEERAKGNILERFSAQQFPDLHSELNLSSLELGDSALYFCASSVVAGPSATQYFGPGTRLLVL.

This clone was recorded only once. The J gene is TRBJ1-1, the V gene TRBV3-1 (or the pseudogene TRBV3-2), with a weak D call TRBD1 (6 bases). The CDR3 sequence is 14 residues long. The V and J ends lost 5 bases and 1 base respectively, with 11 bases between them. Germline V CDR1 and CDR2: LGHDT, YNNKEL (reference sequence). Here the CDR3 reads CASSGLQGNTEAFF. The CDR3 coding sequence is TGTGCCAGCAGCGGATTACAGGGGAACACTGAAGCTTTCTTT.

The chain links TRBV9 to TRBJ1-1, with 8 bases aligning to TRBD1. V gave up 4 bases and J gave up 0 bases; unmatched junction bases: 5. From germline, CDR1 is SGDLS and CDR2 YYNGEE. The CDR3 runs 15 residues. Written as DNA, the CDR3 is TGTGCCAGCAGCAATGGACAGGGAATGAACACTGAAGCTTTCTTT. Amino acid sequence: CASSNGQGMNTEAFF.